The 25 T cell receptor beta chains below were found in one sample sequenced in a study of blood T cells in healthy people across ages. Primed by a sample-barcoded 5' primer and a J-beta primer mix, a second PCR proceeded for about 6 to 12 cycles. TCRdb processed the 5' RACE reads anew with MiXCR; each CDR3 protein has one entry. Of roughly 1,700,000 distinct CDR3 sequences in the sample, over 25% are singletons; the top ten hold roughly 8%. The sample was blood. Receptor source: a woman in her twenties or thirties in good health.

This clonotype was recorded many times. In nucleotides, the CDR3 is TGTGCCAGCAGTTTAGGAGAGGCTGGGGCCAACGTCCTGACTTTC. It codes for CASSLGEAGANVLTF. The chain is built from TRBV12-3 or TRBV12-4 and TRBJ2-6; D not resolved. V was clipped by 1 base and J by 2 bases, with 6 bases between them. The CDR3 length is 15 residues.

This clonotype occurred a few times. The genes are TRBV9 and TRBJ1-1; D is undetermined. The ends were cut back, 3 bases at V and 6 bases at J, with 9 bases in the middle. The CDR3 is 12 amino acids. Looked up from germline, CDR1 is SGDLS and CDR2 is YYNGEE. The CDR3 loop reads CASSAEGSEAFF. CDR3 bases: TGTGCCAGCAGCGCCGAAGGCTCTGAAGCTTTCTTT.

At least ten counts were recorded for this clonotype. The CDR3 sequence is CASSESGQGSREQYF. CDR3 DNA sequence: TGCGCCAGCAGTGAGTCCGGACAGGGTAGTCGGGAGCAGTACTTC. The rearrangement links TRBV10-2 to TRBJ2-7; TRBD1 aligns across 8 bases. Germline-derived CDR1 and CDR2 are WSHSY and SAAADI. The trim removed 0 bases at V and 7 bases at J, leaving 8 bases unmatched. CDR3 length: 15 amino acids.

In this sample, this clonotype turned up a few times. This rearrangement joins TRBV28 to TRBJ1-2, with D unclear. Looked up from germline, CDR1 is MDHEN and CDR2 is SYDVKM. V dropped 0 bases and J dropped 0 bases, with 8 bases sitting between them. The CDR3 is made up of 15 amino acids. The CDR3 bases are TGTGCCAGCAGTTTATGGACACGAACTAACTATGGCTACACCTTC. Protein product: CASSLWTRTNYGYTF.

The chain has TRBV2 and TRBJ2-1; 7 bases are a match to TRBD2. The germline gives CDR1 SNHLY, CDR2 FYNNEI. This CDR3 contains 15 residues. Germline trimming cut 3 bases from V and 0 bases from J; bases unmatched to any gene: 2. CDR3 nucleotide sequence: TGTGCCAGCAGTGATGGACTAGTCTCCTACAATGAGCAGTTCTTC. This sequence encodes CASSDGLVSYNEQFF.

Ten or more counts support this clonotype. The rearrangement joins TRBV14 to TRBJ2-7; D may be TRBD1 (6 bases). Germline CDR1 and CDR2: SGHDN and FVKESK. CDR3 length equals 15 residues. Trimming cost V 5 bases and J 8 bases, with 22 bases left between them. CDR3 in DNA: TGTGCCAGCAGCTTTACTCAGGGGATTAGGCTAAAGCAGTACTTC. Translated: CASSFTQGIRLKQYF.

As for this clonotype: Given a much more abundant clone one base away, this may be a read error. The chain links TRBV12-3 or TRBV12-4 to TRBJ2-7; no clear D. The CDR3 consists of 14 residues. CDR3 residues: CANSPRTISYEQYF. CDR3 DNA: TGTGCCAACAGTCCCAGGACGATCTCCTACGAGCAGTACTTC.

This chain links TRBV9 with TRBJ2-5, with 8 positions matching TRBD2. Germline V gene data show CDR1 as SGDLS and CDR2 as YYNGEE. There are 15 residues in the CDR3. The trim removed 3 bases at V and 5 bases at J, leaving 9 bases unmatched. CDR3 bases: TGTGCCAGCAGCGCCCAGCGGGGGCTCCAGGAGACCCAGTACTTC. Amino acids: CASSAQRGLQETQYF.

This clonotype was picked up a small number of times. This chain connects TRBV20-1 to TRBJ1-5; 7 nucleotides align to TRBD1. There are 13 residues in the CDR3. J lost 7 bases, V lost 1 base, and 4 bases had no gene match. Germline V gives CDR1 DFQATT, CDR2 SNEGSKA (reference sequence). The CDR3 DNA follows: TGCAGTGCTAGAGCAGGGGGGGAGCAGCCCCAGCATTTT. This encodes CSARAGGEQPQHF.

Points on this clonotype: A junction boundary mismatches the germline segment, possibly from a read error. This rearrangement joins TRBV5-8 to TRBJ1-5, with D uncertain. The CDR3 contains 17 residues. Germline V CDR1 and CDR2: SGHTS, YDEGEE. The CDR3 region is CASNLGSQGRSNQPQHF. The DNA for the CDR3 is TGTGCCAGCAACTTGGGTTCTCAAGGGAGAAGCAATCAGCCCCAGCATTTT. Complete variable domain (other parts from reference TRBV5-8 and TRBJ1-5): EAGVTQSPTHLIKTRGQQATLRCSPISGHTSVYWYQQALGLGLQFLLWYDEGEERNRGNFPPRFSGRQFPNYSSELNVNALELEDSALYLCASNLGSQGRSNQPQHFGDGTRLSIL.

This clonotype was seen at least ten times. The CDR3 nucleotides are TGTGCCAGCAGCCAAGATTATGGTCCGCAGTATTTT. Translated: CASSQDYGPQYF. This sequence joins TRBV4-2 and TRBJ2-3; no definite D call. Germline V lookup: CDR1 LGHNA, CDR2 YNFKEQ. The CDR3 is 12 amino acids. V dropped 0 bases and J dropped 10 bases, with 8 bases sitting between them.

There are many counts of this clonotype. The V call is TRBV4-3, the J call TRBJ2-7; TRBD2 agrees at 7 bases. The V gene end was trimmed by 1 base and the J gene end by 2 bases; junction bases not matched to a gene: 5. The CDR3 is 15 residues long. Germline CDR1 and CDR2: LGHNA and YSLEER. CDR3 sequence reads: CASSQAASGPYEQYF. DNA of the CDR3: TGCGCCAGCAGCCAAGCGGCTAGCGGACCCTACGAGCAGTACTTC.

This clonotype was seen a handful of times. The chain has TRBV3-1 and TRBJ2-1; 10 bases fit TRBD1. This CDR3 region has 15 residues. V lost 8 bases, J lost 5 bases, and 9 bases stayed unmatched. Looked up from germline, CDR1 is LGHDT and CDR2 is YNNKEL (reference sequence). The CDR3: CASRDRGRLDNEQFF. The CDR3 DNA reads TGTGCCAGCCGGGACAGGGGTCGGCTGGACAATGAGCAGTTCTTC.

V gene TRBV5-1 combines with J gene TRBJ2-3; 8 bases align to TRBD2. CDR1 is SGHRS and CDR2 is YFSETQ in the germline V gene. The CDR3 contains 16 residues. J gave up 4 bases and V 3 bases, and 10 bases lay outside the gene matches. The CDR3 bases are TGCGCCAGCAGCTCAACACCGGGACTAGGCTCAGATACGCAGTATTTT. Translated: CASSSTPGLGSDTQYF. The variable domain in full, completed from reference TRBV5-1 and TRBJ2-3, reads KAGVTQTPRYLIKTRGQQVTLSCSPISGHRSVSWYQQTPGQGLQFLFEYFSETQRNKGNFPGRFSGRQFSNSRSEMNVSTLELGDSALYLCASSSTPGLGSDTQYFGPGTRLTVL.

This clonotype has just a few counts. The rearrangement joins TRBV6-1 to TRBJ1-1, with TRBD1 identical over 9 bases. Germline V lookup: CDR1 MNHNS, CDR2 SASEGT. The CDR3 has 15 residues. J was trimmed by 3 bases and V by 6 bases; bases with no gene match: 8. The CDR3 here is CASSPPRTGDTEAFF. In DNA, the CDR3 is TGTGCCAGCAGCCCTCCCCGGACAGGGGACACTGAAGCTTTCTTT.

This clonotype occurred a few times. Here the CDR3 reads CASSSRDRGNEQFF. The CDR3, as DNA: TGTGCCAGCAGCTCCCGGGACAGGGGCAATGAGCAGTTCTTC. This sequence joins TRBV7-2 and TRBJ2-1; TRBD1 matches at 10 bases. The CDR3 length is 14 residues. Germline-derived CDR1 and CDR2 are SGHTA and FQGNSA. Unmatched junction bases numbered 3, after V lost 4 bases and J lost 6 bases. Drawing the rest from reference TRBV7-2 and TRBJ2-1, the complete variable domain is GAGVSQSPSNKVTEKGKDVELRCDPISGHTALYWYRQSLGQGLEFLIYFQGNSAPDKSGLPSDRFSAERTGGSVSTLTIQRTQQEDSAVYLCASSSRDRGNEQFFGPGTRLTVL.

This chain links TRBV6-5 with TRBJ2-3, with D perhaps being TRBD1 or TRBD2 (6 bases each). Germline CDR1 MNHEY, CDR2 SVGAGI. CDR3 length: 16 residues. V was shortened by 5 bases and J by 2 bases, with 17 bases between the two germline ends. CDR3 DNA: TGTGCCAGCAGTCGATACAGGGAGGCCTACACAGATACGCAGTATTTT. This sequence encodes CASSRYREAYTDTQYF.

This clonotype appeared a few times. The genes are TRBV12-3 or TRBV12-4 and TRBJ2-5, with no clear D. V gave up 7 bases and J gave up 7 bases, with 13 bases separating them. The CDR3 runs 12 residues. CDR3 residues: CASTQSSLTQYF. In nucleotides, the CDR3 is TGTGCCAGCACCCAAAGCTCTCTGACCCAGTACTTC.

This chain connects TRBV11-3 to TRBJ2-1; a weak D match, TRBD1 (6 bases). The CDR3 runs to 17 residues. Trimming took 6 bases from V and 1 from J, leaving 19 bases between them. Germline-derived CDR1 and CDR2 are SGHNT and YENEEA. The CDR3 bases are TGTGCCAGCAGTCGCGGACAGCGAGGAGTTTCCTACAATGAGCAGTTCTTC. Protein: CASSRGQRGVSYNEQFF.

The V call is TRBV6-2 or TRBV6-3, the J call TRBJ2-7; TRBD2 matches at 8 bases. Germline CDR1 reads MNHEY; CDR2 reads SVGEGT. V was clipped by 4 bases and J by 2 bases; unmatched bases: 10. The CDR3 length is 16 residues. For the CDR3, the DNA is TGTGCCAGCAGTTCCTTCTCGATCGGGAGGGCCTACGAGCAGTACTTC. It yields the protein CASSSFSIGRAYEQYF.

About this clonotype: Possible read error: a much larger clone is one base away. This chain connects TRBV20-1 to TRBJ2-7; 8 bases line up with TRBD2. The J call may be faulty, since TRBJ2-5 better matches the DNA end. The CDR3 is made up of 12 amino acids. CDR1 is DFQATT and CDR2 is SNEGSKA in the germline V gene (reference sequence). The CDR3 is CGAQSGGETQYF. The CDR3 DNA sequence: TGCGGTGCTCAAAGCGGGGGAGAGACCCAGTACTTC.

This clonotype was picked up a small number of times. J is TRBJ1-5 and V is TRBV18; no firm D call. The ends were cut back, 8 bases at V and 1 base at J, with 9 bases in the middle. Germline CDR1 is KGHSH and CDR2 is LQKENI. CDR3 length: 13 residues. The CDR3 region has the DNA TGTGCCAGCCCTGAACAAAGCAATCAGCCCCAGCATTTT. This gives the protein CASPEQSNQPQHF. Complete variable domain (other parts from reference TRBV18 and TRBJ1-5): NAGVMQNPRHLVRRRGQEARLRCSPMKGHSHVYWYRQLPEEGLKFMVYLQKENIIDESGMPKERFSAEFPKEGPSILRIQQVVRGDSAAYFCASPEQSNQPQHFGDGTRLSIL.

This clonotype was seen a handful of times. V and J are TRBV7-9 and TRBJ2-5; 9 bases align to TRBD2. Germline V gene sequence: CDR1 SEHNR, CDR2 FQNEAQ (reference sequence). This CDR3 spans 17 amino acids. Trimming at V came to 4 bases and at J to 4 bases, leaving 13 bases not matched to a gene. The CDR3 bases are TGTGCCAGCAGCTCAGGCCAGGAGCGGGGGGTCGGAGAGACCCAGTACTTC. It yields the protein CASSSGQERGVGETQYF.

As to this clonotype: The junction differs from germline at one of its ends, possibly a read error. The chain carries TRBV7-9 and TRBJ1-1; TRBD1 matches at 9 bases. This CDR3 has 15 residues. Germline assignment: CDR1 SEHNR and CDR2 FQNEAQ (reference sequence). The chain's CDR3 is CAGSLTGGGGTEAFF. The CDR3 DNA follows: TGTGCCGGCAGCCTTACAGGGGGCGGGGGCACTGAAGCTTTCTTT. Drawing the rest from reference TRBV7-9 and TRBJ1-1, the complete variable domain is DTGVSQNPRHKITKRGQNVTFRCDPISEHNRLYWYRQTLGQGPEFLTYFQNEAQLEKSRLLSDRFSAERPKGSFSTLEIQRTEQGDSAMYLCAGSLTGGGGTEAFFGQGTRLTVV.

The table lists this clonotype with a few counts. At one of its ends the junction is not consistent with the germline gene, which may arise from a read error. The V and J genes are TRBV4-1 and TRBJ2-4, with D tentatively TRBD1 (6 bases). This CDR3 contains 14 residues. Germline CDR1 reads MGHRA; CDR2 reads YSYEKL. In nucleotides, the CDR3 is TGCGCCAGCAGATCTATGACAGGCAAAAACGTTCAGTACTTC. Amino acids: CASRSMTGKNVQYF.